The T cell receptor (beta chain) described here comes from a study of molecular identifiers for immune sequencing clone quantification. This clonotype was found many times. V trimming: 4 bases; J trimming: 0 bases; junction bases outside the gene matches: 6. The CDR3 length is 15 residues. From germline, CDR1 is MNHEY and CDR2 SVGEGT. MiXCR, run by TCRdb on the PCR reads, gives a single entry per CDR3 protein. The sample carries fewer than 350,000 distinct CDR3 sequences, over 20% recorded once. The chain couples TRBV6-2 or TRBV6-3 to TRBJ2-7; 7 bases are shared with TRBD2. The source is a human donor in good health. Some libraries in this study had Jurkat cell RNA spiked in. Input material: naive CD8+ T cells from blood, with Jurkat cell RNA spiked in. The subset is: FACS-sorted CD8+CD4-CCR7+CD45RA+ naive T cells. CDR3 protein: CASSSGTTNSYEQYF. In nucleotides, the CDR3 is TGTGCCAGCAGTTCCGGGACTACTAACTCCTACGAGCAGTACTTC.